A single T cell receptor (beta chain) is shown here with its context. These data belong to a study of cytomegalovirus exposure and HLA in healthy donors. The PCR made use of 60 Vbeta and 13 Jbeta primers. This table comes from immunoSEQ multiplex PCR, and its TCRdb copy is limited to in-frame clones, with some not included. The sample totals 100,000 to 150,000 clones. Germline V CDR1 and CDR2: SGHRS, YFSETQ. The CDR3 is made up of 16 amino acids. Specimen: PBMCs. The TCR was taken from a man aged 18 to 29 in good health and CMV-seronegative. This chain uses TRBV5-1 with TRBJ2-5, with D tentatively TRBD2 (6 bases). The J call could be wrong; TRBJ2-7 is a better fit for the DNA end. CDR3 in amino acids: CASSLGGGGALYEQYF. For the CDR3, the DNA is TGCGCCAGCAGCTTGGGGGGAGGAGGGGCGCTCTACGAGCAGTACTTC.